This T cell receptor beta chain was retrieved from a study of T cells in Graves' hyperthyroidism and ophthalmopathy. Study-wide findings and caveats: Blood also carried most thyroid clonotypes expanded above 0.001.

CDR3 length equals 15 residues. Between the trimmed V and J ends, which lost 8 bases and 0 bases, there was a span of 17 bases. The germline V gene has CDR1 SGHRS and CDR2 YFSETQ. About this clonotype itself: Its antigen is not identified.

Researchers took RNA transcripts and amplified the TCR beta CDR3 regions from them. When the TCR CDR3 underwent first-round RT-PCR, the HTBI primer set was used. Each CDR3 protein is one row after TCRdb ran MiXCR on the multiplex PCR reads. In the table there are about 560,000 distinct CDR3 sequences, 16% of which are singletons. Patients were aged 18 to 65, had disease duration under 2 months, and had newly diagnosed hyperthyroidism. The source of the PBMCs was approximately 10 ml of fresh peripheral blood. The chain uses TRBV5-1 and TRBJ2-5; D is unclear. The sequenced sample consisted of blood. The TCR sequence derives from a woman aged 18-29 years with Graves' hyperthyroidism. CDR3 sequence (DNA): TGCGCCAGTTCGGGCGGTAGCTCAGACCAAGAGACCCAGTACTTC. Residues: CASSGGSSDQETQYF.